What follows is one T cell receptor beta chain and its context. This clone has just a few counts. No antigen is known for it. No much larger clone exists at a distance of one base, and base qualities are not known. The collaborating institutions used their own protocols to collect whole blood in K2EDTA tubes. Collaborator samples were shipped for TCRbeta analysis as frozen whole blood, isolated PBMCs, or DNA extracted from either sample type. The germline V and J ends show losses of 0 bases and 9 bases respectively, and no gene match explains 6 bases of the junction. CDR1 KGHSY and CDR2 FQNENV were looked up in the germline V gene. CDR3 length: 16 amino acids, cysteine to phenylalanine. The only DNA kept is the CDR3, 48 bases in frame from the first base. TCRbeta CDR3 regions were amplified from genomic DNA using the immunoSEQ Assay, a bias-controlled multiplex PCR. The original pipeline was this. The number of nucleated cells in each sample was estimated from the amplification of reference gene primers within the assay. To quantify the absolute abundance of each unique TCRbeta CDR3 rearrangement, sequence reads were collapsed and filtered. For each sample, productive Simpson clonality was calculated as the square root of Simpson's diversity index across productive rearrangements. The table was pulled from immuneACCESS by TCRdb, which kept in-frame rearrangements only. Such tables lose some clones; where checked, under half of the loss comes from unresolved V genes, and the rest has no known cause. The V and J calls and clone size were taken over from that table, and D and trimming were inferred from the DNA. This sample comprises 75,000 or so clones, approximately 91% of them detected only once. Clones ranked in the top ten supply about 7% of the sample.

These data come from a study of blood T cell repertoires in COVID-19 (dated by TCRdb to 2018 to 2021). In the study overall: Samples from collaborators originated in the United States, Italy and Spain and spanned both the acute and convalescent phases of COVID-19. The material from the prospective study consisted of cDNA or gDNA derived from T cells, B-cell-depleted T cells, or PBMCs. The repertoires were made available in a free public database intended to serve as a resource for research on the immune response to SARS-CoV-2. The dataset comprised deeply sampled blood TCRbeta repertoires from subjects exposed to, actively infected with, or recovered from COVID-19. HLA class I and class II types, where available, came from metadata supplied by the sample provider rather than from assay-based typing. Nearly every sample came with metadata listing a de-identified subject ID, COVID-19 status, age in years and sex. Samples were obtained from the ongoing ImmuneRACE study (first 160 participants) and from about 1,300 subjects provided by 6 global collaborators. General study outcomes and caveats: Clinical and demographic metadata were provided uncurated, with the amount varying by source and participant.

This TCR was recovered from a man between 65 and 85 years old with acute or convalescent COVID-19. The chain is assembled from TRBV16 and TRBJ2-1, with 12 bases matching TRBD2. The sample was peripheral blood. The CDR3 loop reads CASSQSLTSGSSEQFF. The nucleotide sequence is given as TGTGCCAGCAGCCAATCTTTGACTAGCGGGAGTAGTGAGCAGTTCTTC.